A single sample is the source of the 14 T cell receptor beta chains below, sequenced in a study of cytomegalovirus exposure and HLA in healthy donors. Both 60 Vbeta primers and 13 Jbeta primers went into the PCR. Using immunoSEQ multiplex PCR, the repertoire was profiled, and TCRdb retains in-frame clones only, with some absent. The sample records fewer than 140,000 clones, around 79% being singletons. Sequencing was done on a sample of PBMCs. All receptors derive from a man in his sixties in good health and CMV-seronegative.

This sequence joins TRBV19 and TRBJ2-2; TRBD2 matches 9 bases. V was clipped by 3 bases and J by 5 bases; unmatched bases: 13. This CDR3 contains 18 residues. Germline lookup yields CDR1 LNHDA and CDR2 SQIVND (reference sequence). CDR3 in amino acids: CASSIFYGGGAWTGELFF. CDR3 nucleotides: TGTGCCAGTAGTATCTTTTATGGCGGGGGGGCTTGGACCGGGGAGCTGTTTTTT.

This sequence joins TRBV18 and TRBJ1-6, with D unclear. Germline V lookup: CDR1 KGHSH, CDR2 LQKENI. Trimming stripped 5 bases from V and 0 bases from J, with 5 bases between. The CDR3 spans 14 residues. CDR3 loop: CASSSSSYNSPLHF. The CDR3 nucleotides read TGTGCCAGCTCATCGAGCTCCTATAATTCACCCCTCCACTTT.

There are a few counts of this clone. V usage is TRBV6-1 and J usage is TRBJ1-6, with D maybe TRBD1 (6 bases). Trimming cost V 8 bases and J 5 bases, with 10 bases left between them. CDR1 MNHNS and CDR2 SASEGT come from the germline V gene. This CDR3 is 13 amino acids long. The DNA of the CDR3 is TGTGCCAGCCACAGGGAAAATAATTCACCCCTCCACTTT. Translated: CASHRENNSPLHF.

The genes are TRBV4-3 and TRBJ1-1, with D perhaps TRBD1 (5 bases). The CDR3 extends over 13 amino acids. Germline CDR1 LGHNA, CDR2 YSLEER. V was cut by 4 bases and J by 11 bases, with 17 bases left in between. CDR3 in DNA: TGCGCCAGCAGCCCGGACATGGACCTGATGGCTTTCTTT. This encodes CASSPDMDLMAFF.

As to this clone: Additional DNA sequences in this sample encode the identical CDR3. The chain has TRBV10-2 and TRBJ1-1; 8 bases map to TRBD1. V was clipped by 7 bases and J by 4 bases; unmatched bases: 8. CDR1 and CDR2 (germline): WSHSY, SAAADI. The CDR3 is 14 residues long. The CDR3 nucleotides read TGCGCCAGCAACACCGACAGGGGAGGCACTGAAGCTTTCTTT. Its protein product is CASNTDRGGTEAFF.

The chain carries TRBV6-5 and TRBJ1-1, with TRBD1 identical over 8 bases. This CDR3 is 15 amino acids long. CDR1 MNHEY and CDR2 SVGAGI come from the germline V gene. After removal of 1 base from V and 2 bases from J, the junction contained 3 bases not matched to a gene. The DNA of the CDR3 is TGTGCCAGCAGTTACTTTCAGGGGGCTAACACTGAAGCTTTCTTT. This translates into CASSYFQGANTEAFF.

This clone has a single count. The chain joins TRBV18 to TRBJ1-6; no clear D. The germline V gene has CDR1 KGHSH and CDR2 LQKENI. The CDR3 covers 14 residues. The germline V and J ends were trimmed by 4 bases and 8 bases, with 12 bases remaining between them. The CDR3 DNA follows: TGTGCCAGCTCACGGGCCGGGAGGGATTCACCCCTCCACTTT. It yields the protein CASSRAGRDSPLHF. Combining the CDR3 with reference TRBV18 and TRBJ1-6 gives the whole variable domain NAGVMQNPRHLVRRRGQEARLRCSPMKGHSHVYWYRQLPEEGLKFMVYLQKENIIDESGMPKERFSAEFPKEGPSILRIQQVVRGDSAAYFCASSRAGRDSPLHFGNGTRLTVT.

This clone was seen only once. The V and J genes are TRBV9 and TRBJ1-1; TRBD1 is a possible D gene (5 bases). The CDR3 totals 17 residues. Germline V gene data show CDR1 as SGDLS and CDR2 as YYNGEE. V lost 3 bases and J 3 bases, leaving 21 bases between the germline ends. The CDR3 bases are TGTGCCAGCAGCGGAGTGCCGGGGGACCCTCTCCACACTGAAGCTTTCTTT. The encoded protein is CASSGVPGDPLHTEAFF.

The table lists this clone with a few counts. The rearrangement uses TRBV7-8 and TRBJ2-1; TRBD2 aligns across 11 bases. The CDR3 has 19 residues. Germline V gene lookup returns CDR1 SGHVS and CDR2 FQNEAQ. V lost 2 bases to trimming and J lost 0 bases; unmatched junction nucleotides: 9. CDR3 region: CASSLSLAGGLSSYNEQFF. Here the CDR3 DNA reads TGTGCCAGCAGCTTAAGTCTAGCGGGGGGCCTAAGCTCCTACAATGAGCAGTTCTTC.

Details on this clone: The same CDR3 can be traced to other DNA sequences in this sample. The chain uses TRBV19 and TRBJ1-5; D gene unclear. Trimming left V 0 bases short and J 4 bases short, with 7 bases between. Germline lookup yields CDR1 LNHDA and CDR2 SQIVND (reference sequence). The CDR3 has 14 residues. The CDR3: CASSIETPNQPQHF. CDR3 bases: TGTGCCAGTAGTATAGAGACTCCGAATCAGCCCCAGCATTTT.

This chain connects TRBV7-8 to TRBJ2-7; 11 positions agree with TRBD1. CDR1 is SGHVS, CDR2 FQNEAQ, per germline. The CDR3 loop spans 15 amino acids. The J segment lost 2 bases and the V segment lost 4 bases, leaving 4 bases of the junction unmatched. CDR3 loop: CASSSGTGGPYEQYV. The CDR3 DNA is TGTGCCAGCAGCTCCGGGACAGGGGGACCCTACGAGCAGTACGTC.

This rearrangement joins TRBV6-1 to TRBJ2-3; 11 bases are a match to TRBD1. The CDR3 is 15 amino acids. The germline V gene has CDR1 MNHNS and CDR2 SASEGT. V gave up 1 base and J gave up 7 bases; unmatched junction bases: 4. This chain's CDR3 is CASSEGGTGGYTQYF. DNA for the CDR3: TGTGCCAGCAGTGAAGGAGGGACAGGGGGGTATACGCAGTATTTT.

The chain joins TRBV6-1 to TRBJ1-2; D unclear. The CDR3 is made up of 15 amino acids. From germline, CDR1 is MNHNS and CDR2 SASEGT. The V gene lost 0 bases and the J gene lost 0 bases, with 8 bases spanning the gap. CDR3 sequence reads: CASSEALLANYGYTF. CDR3 sequence (DNA): TGTGCCAGCAGTGAAGCGCTTCTAGCTAACTATGGCTACACCTTC.

The chain combines TRBV7-8 with TRBJ1-6, with a weak D call TRBD1 (5 bases). V gave up 1 base and J gave up 9 bases, with 7 bases separating them. The CDR3 consists of 13 residues. Germline lookup yields CDR1 SGHVS and CDR2 FQNEAQ. This CDR3 reads CASSLVQGSPLHF. The CDR3 DNA is TGTGCCAGCAGCTTAGTGCAGGGTTCACCCCTCCACTTT.